These 20 T cell receptor beta chains originate from one sample sequenced in a study of shared clonotypes between healthy human individuals. The method was immunoSEQ multiplex PCR; TCRdb's version includes in-frame clones alone and lacks a portion of them. The data hold fewer than 700,000 clones, with roughly 95% observed a single time. Naive CD8 isolation took CD45RO-negative cells positively selected for CCR7 and excluded terminally differentiated effector memory CD45RA+ cells. Sequencing used naive CD8+ T cells sorted from blood. The receptors were gathered from a woman aged 30 to 39 in good health.

The CDR3 here is CASSISISGSSYEQYF. Here the CDR3 DNA reads TGTGCCAGTAGTATCTCAATTAGCGGAAGCTCCTACGAGCAGTACTTC. The chain combines TRBV19 with TRBJ2-7, with a weak D call TRBD2 (6 bases). The CDR3 loop spans 16 amino acids. Germline CDR1 is LNHDA and CDR2 is SQIVND (reference sequence). The ends were cut back, 3 bases at V and 0 bases at J, with 15 bases in the middle.

The rearrangement links TRBV16 to TRBJ2-3; tentative D call: TRBD2 (5 bases). CDR1 and CDR2 from the germline V gene are KGHSY and FQNENV. Trimming shortened V by 3 bases and J by 4 bases, and 11 bases separated the two germline ends. The CDR3 runs to 14 residues. DNA for the CDR3: TGTGCCAGCAGCCAGCGTGAGGAGGCAGATACGCAGTATTTT. Encoded protein: CASSQREEADTQYF.

The V gene is TRBV19, the J gene TRBJ2-7; 7 bases are shared with TRBD1. Germline CDR1 and CDR2: LNHDA and SQIVND (reference sequence). V was clipped by 10 bases and J by 2 bases; unmatched bases: 2. The CDR3 totals 11 residues. The CDR3 bases are TGTGCCACGGGACAGACCTACGAGCAGTACTTC. This translates into CATGQTYEQYF.

A word on this clone: This sample also contains other DNA sequences that code for the same CDR3. The V call is TRBV27, the J call TRBJ2-7, with a possible D match to TRBD2 (6 bases). V dropped 2 bases and J dropped 3 bases, with 8 bases sitting between them. Germline assignment: CDR1 MNHEY and CDR2 SMNVEV (reference sequence). The CDR3 length is 13 residues. The CDR3 DNA reads TGTGCCAGCAGTTTAGCCGGGGGCTACGAGCAGTACTTC. It encodes CASSLAGGYEQYF.

The genes are TRBV13 and TRBJ1-1, with D uncertain. The CDR3 spans 14 residues. V shed 0 bases and J shed 5 bases, with 10 bases lying between them. Germline V gene lookup returns CDR1 PRHDT and CDR2 FYEKMQ (reference sequence). DNA of the CDR3: TGTGCCAGCAGCTTAGGCGTAATGGGGACTGAAGCTTTCTTT. Translated: CASSLGVMGTEAFF. The full variable domain, completed using reference TRBV13 and TRBJ1-1, is AAGVIQSPRHLIKEKRETATLKCYPIPRHDTVYWYQQGPGQDPQFLISFYEKMQSDKGSIPDRFSAQQFSDYHSELNMSSLELGDSALYFCASSLGVMGTEAFFGQGTRLTVV.

This clone appeared once. The chain combines TRBV29-1 with TRBJ1-1; D remains unclear. This CDR3 comprises 12 residues. The germline V gene encodes CDR1 SQVTM and CDR2 ANQGSEA. The DNA for the CDR3 is TGCAGTCCCGTACGGGAGACTGGTGAAGCTTTCTTT. Translation gives CSPVRETGEAFF.

The chain combines TRBV30 with TRBJ2-7; TRBD1 matches at 12 bases. This CDR3 spans 14 amino acids. Trimming at V came to 2 bases and at J to 7 bases, leaving 6 bases not matched to a gene. The germline V gene encodes CDR1 GTSNPN and CDR2 SVGIG (reference sequence). DNA for the CDR3: TGTGCCTGGAGTACGGGACAGGGGGCGGGGGAGCAGTACTTC. This encodes CAWSTGQGAGEQYF.

V usage is TRBV27 and J usage is TRBJ2-7; 8 nucleotides match TRBD2. The trim removed 2 bases at V and 7 bases at J, leaving 16 bases unmatched. CDR1 and CDR2 from the germline V gene are MNHEY and SMNVEV (reference sequence). The CDR3 spans 17 residues. The CDR3 DNA sequence: TGTGCCAGCAGTTTAGGGGGGACTAGTTTCAGTCCCGGGGAGCAGTACTTC. Translating it yields CASSLGGTSFSPGEQYF.

The chain couples TRBV25-1 to TRBJ2-7; TRBD1 is a possible D gene (5 bases). Germline V gene sequence: CDR1 MGHDK, CDR2 SYGVNS. V was shortened by 0 bases and J by 6 bases, with 9 bases between the two germline ends. CDR3 size: 13 residues. The CDR3 DNA follows: TGTGCCAGCAGTGAATACAGGGTGAGCGAGCAGTACTTC. This gives the protein CASSEYRVSEQYF.

The rearrangement links TRBV27 to TRBJ1-4; D might be TRBD1 (5 bases). Trimming shortened V by 6 bases and J by 5 bases, and 16 bases separated the two germline ends. The CDR3 sequence is 15 residues long. In germline, CDR1 is MNHEY, CDR2 SMNVEV (reference sequence). CDR3 sequence reads: CASSRLGGINEKLFF. The CDR3 DNA sequence: TGTGCCAGCAGCCGGTTGGGGGGGATAAATGAAAAACTGTTTTTT.

In DNA form, the CDR3 reads TGCGCCAGCAGCGGGACAGGGGGCGCGGAGGGCTACACCTTC. Encoded protein: CASSGTGGAEGYTF. The rearrangement links TRBV5-1 to TRBJ1-2, with TRBD1 matching over 12 bases. The length of the CDR3 is 14 residues. Germline CDR1 is SGHRS and CDR2 is YFSETQ. J was trimmed by 8 bases and V by 4 bases; bases with no gene match: 6.

The rearrangement joins TRBV9 to TRBJ1-2, with D possibly TRBD1 on 6 matching bases. Per germline, CDR1 SGDLS and CDR2 YYNGEE. V lost 4 bases, J lost 7 bases, and 20 bases lay in between. The CDR3 loop spans 15 amino acids. CDR3 region: CASSPWDNSMGGYTF. CDR3 nucleotide sequence: TGTGCCAGCAGCCCATGGGACAATTCGATGGGTGGCTACACCTTC.

The chain uses TRBV10-3 and TRBJ1-1; D possibly corresponds to TRBD1 (6 bases). The CDR3 runs 15 residues. Germline CDR1 reads ENHRY; CDR2 reads SYGVKD. The V end lost 11 bases, the J end lost 4 bases, and 23 bases lay between the germline ends. The DNA of the CDR3 is TGTGCCGCCGACAACGGTGGCAAGGACAGCACTGAAGCTTTCTTT. It is translated as CAADNGGKDSTEAFF.

The chain recombines TRBV10-1 with TRBJ2-7, with D perhaps TRBD1 (6 bases). Germline assignment: CDR1 WNHNN and CDR2 SYGVQD (reference sequence). CDR3 length equals 13 residues. V lost 5 bases to trimming and J lost 1 base, with 9 bases between them. The CDR3 reads CASSPGTSYEQYF. Written as DNA, the CDR3 is TGCGCCAGCAGTCCCGGGACATCCTACGAGCAGTACTTC.

The chain joins TRBV10-1 to TRBJ2-7; TRBD2 agrees at 11 bases. Trimming removed 6 bases from V and 5 bases from J; junction bases left unmatched: 9. Germline V gene sequence: CDR1 WNHNN, CDR2 SYGVQD (reference sequence). This CDR3 contains 15 residues. The CDR3 loop reads CASSGRLAGINEQYF. The CDR3 nucleotides read TGCGCCAGCAGCGGAAGACTAGCGGGAATAAACGAGCAGTACTTC.

J is TRBJ2-3 and V is TRBV4-1; maybe TRBD2 (6 bases). Trimming cost V 4 bases and J 3 bases, with 14 bases left between them. The CDR3 spans 15 residues. Germline lookup yields CDR1 MGHRA and CDR2 YSYEKL. The CDR3 DNA reads as TGCGCCAGCAGCCCTGGCGGGACGAGTACAGATACGCAGTATTTT. Its protein product is CASSPGGTSTDTQYF.

This chain uses TRBV6-6 with TRBJ2-4, with a tentative D call TRBD2 (5 bases). The V end was cut by 6 bases, the J end by 5 bases, with 20 bases between. This CDR3 has 16 amino acids. Germline V gives CDR1 MNHNY, CDR2 SVGAGI (reference sequence). For the CDR3, the DNA is TGTGCCAGCAGACACCTTAGCGTGGCGACCCAAAACATTCAGTACTTC. It translates to CASRHLSVATQNIQYF.

CDR3 residues: CASSIVGLGNEQFF. For the CDR3, the DNA is TGTGCCAGTAGTATAGTAGGACTAGGGAATGAGCAGTTCTTC. The V gene is TRBV19, the J gene TRBJ2-1; 7 bases are a match to TRBD2. CDR3 length: 14 amino acids. Unmatched junction bases numbered 4, after V lost 1 base and J lost 7 bases. Germline V gene data show CDR1 as LNHDA and CDR2 as SQIVND (reference sequence).

The chain carries TRBV4-1 and TRBJ2-4, with a weak D call TRBD1 (6 bases). The germline V and J ends were trimmed by 4 bases and 13 bases, with 17 bases remaining between them. Germline V gene data show CDR1 as MGHRA and CDR2 as YSYEKL. The CDR3 extends over 13 amino acids. Here the CDR3 DNA reads TGCGCCAGCAGCCTCAATATAAAGGACAGCCAGTACTTC. It specifies CASSLNIKDSQYF.

This clone was detected a few times. The chain couples TRBV18 to TRBJ2-7; D may match TRBD1 or TRBD2 (5 bases each). The V gene's germline CDR1 is KGHSH and CDR2 LQKENI. V lost 4 bases, J lost 6 bases, and 7 bases lay in between. The CDR3 is made up of 11 amino acids. CDR3 residues: CASSLGREQYF. The CDR3 DNA is TGTGCCAGCTCACTGGGACGCGAGCAGTACTTC.